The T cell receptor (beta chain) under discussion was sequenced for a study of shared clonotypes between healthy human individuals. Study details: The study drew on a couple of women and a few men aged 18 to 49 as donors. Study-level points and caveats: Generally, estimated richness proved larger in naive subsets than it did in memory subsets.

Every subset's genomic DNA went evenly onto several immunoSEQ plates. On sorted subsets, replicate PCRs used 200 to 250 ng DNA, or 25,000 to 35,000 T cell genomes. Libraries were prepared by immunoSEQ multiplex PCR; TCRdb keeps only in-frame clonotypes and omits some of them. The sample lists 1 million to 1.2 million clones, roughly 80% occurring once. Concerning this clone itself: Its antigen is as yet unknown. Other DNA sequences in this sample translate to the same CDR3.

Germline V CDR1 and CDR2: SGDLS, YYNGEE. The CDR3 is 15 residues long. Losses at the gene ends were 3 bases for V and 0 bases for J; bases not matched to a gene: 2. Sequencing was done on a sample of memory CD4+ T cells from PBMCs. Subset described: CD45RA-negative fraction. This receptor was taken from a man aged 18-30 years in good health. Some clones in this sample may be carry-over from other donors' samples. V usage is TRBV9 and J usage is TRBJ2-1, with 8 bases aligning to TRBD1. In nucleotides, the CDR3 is TGTGCCAGCAGCGGCGGGACAGGCTCCTACAATGAGCAGTTCTTC. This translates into CASSGGTGSYNEQFF.